This T cell receptor (beta chain) was sequenced for a study of shared clonotypes between healthy human individuals. Study results and caveats: Rarefaction analysis demonstrated incomplete sorted-subset sequencing notwithstanding large depth. For naive CD4 cells, roughly 4.8% of clonotypes were shared across a handful of donors. The researchers took only blood, and tissue repertoires probably look different.

With 4 bases clipped from V and 1 base from J, the junction kept 2 bases outside the gene matches. The CDR3 runs to 15 residues. CDR1 and CDR2 (germline): SGHNT, YYREEE (reference sequence). In the authors' methods: Junction-only immunoSEQ data arrived without quality scores, meaning filtering differed. Repertoires were generated with immunoSEQ multiplex PCR, while TCRdb's copy carries only in-frame clones and drops some. From that table come the V and J calls and clone size; the DNA was used to work out D and trimming. The sample holds about 2 million clones, about 95% seen once. CD45RO negativity and positive selection for CCR7 defined naive CD8 cells, a population that excluded terminally differentiated effector memory CD45RA+ cells. About this clone itself: Its antigen is unknown.

This chain uses TRBV5-4 with TRBJ1-6; 7 bases match TRBD1. The source is a young man in good health. Sequencing was done on a sample of naive CD8+ T cells sorted from blood. The CDR3 sequence is CASSLDRSYNSPLHF. The DNA of the CDR3 is TGTGCCAGCAGCCTGGACAGGTCCTATAATTCACCCCTCCACTTT.